The rows below give T cell receptor beta chains drawn from one sample of a study of blood T cell repertoires in COVID-19. This table comes from immunoSEQ multiplex PCR, and its TCRdb copy is limited to in-frame clones, with some not included. The sample shows fewer than 95,000 clones, approximately 86% of them seen only once. Sequenced input: peripheral blood. These receptors were obtained from a woman aged 80 or over with acute or convalescent COVID-19. Both conserved end residues are part of each CDR3. A D gene is named only where the DNA matches it firmly. The listing skips clone size in some rows; elsewhere it reads once, few, many or a size class.

TRBV6-1	TRBD2	once	TRBJ2-7	CASSAQQRSAGGYGQYF	TGTGCCAGCAGTGCGCAACAACGGTCAGCGGGGGGCTACGGGCAGTACTTC
TRBV4-2	.	few	TRBJ1-3	CASSRIAVAKDSGNTIYF	TGTGCCAGCAGCCGGATTGCAGTAGCCAAGGACAGTGGAAACACCATATATTTT
TRBV19	.	.	TRBJ2-3	CASSIRRGQGDTQYF	TGTGCCAGTAGTATACGGCGGGGGCAGGGGGATACGCAGTATTTT
TRBV19	TRBD1	.	TRBJ1-2	CASTPDRGANYGYTF	TGTGCCAGTACCCCGGACAGGGGGGCTAACTATGGCTACACCTTC
TRBV19	TRBD2	.	TRBJ2-7	CASSRTGAKTSGRWDEQYF	TGTGCCAGTAGCCGGACAGGGGCGAAGACTAGCGGGAGGTGGGACGAGCAGTACTTC
TRBV18	.	.	TRBJ2-7	CASSGIAYEQYF	TGTGCCAGCTCAGGCATTGCCTACGAGCAGTACTTC
TRBV3-1/TRBV3-2	TRBD2	.	TRBJ2-5	CASSQRRGEGEETQYF	TGTGCCAGCAGCCAAAGGCGGGGGGAGGGAGAAGAGACCCAGTACTTC
TRBV2	TRBD1	.	TRBJ1-1	CASSVNRGDTEAFF	TGTGCCAGCAGTGTCAACAGGGGGGACACTGAAGCTTTCTTT
TRBV24-1	.	.	TRBJ1-5	CATSAGADQPQHF	TGTGCCACCAGTGCAGGGGCAGATCAGCCCCAGCATTTT
TRBV10-3	.	.	TRBJ1-1	CAISGGGGIDTEAFF	TGTGCCATCAGTGGGGGTGGAGGGATTGACACTGAAGCTTTCTTT
TRBV7-2	.	.	TRBJ2-7	CASSLTGQGYEQYF	TGTGCCAGCAGCTTGACAGGCCAGGGGTACGAGCAGTACTTC
TRBV5-4	TRBD1	.	TRBJ1-4	CASSFGQGANSNEKLFF	TGTGCCAGCAGCTTTGGACAGGGGGCTAACTCTAATGAAAAACTGTTTTTT
TRBV9	TRBD1	.	TRBJ1-1	CASSEQGAINTEAFF	TGTGCCAGCAGCGAGCAGGGGGCGATAAACACTGAAGCTTTCTTT
TRBV12-5	TRBD1	.	TRBJ2-2	CASASGGEIGELFF	TGTGCTAGTGCCTCAGGGGGTGAAATCGGGGAGCTGTTTTTT
TRBV5-4	.	.	TRBJ2-5	CASSNRLEAETQYF	TGTGCCAGCAGCAATAGACTGGAGGCGGAGACCCAGTACTTC
TRBV24-1	TRBD1	.	TRBJ2-3	CATSDTRTGFTDTQYF	TGTGCCACCAGTGATACCCGGACAGGGTTCACAGATACGCAGTATTTT
TRBV12-3/TRBV12-4	.	once	TRBJ1-1	CASSREVNTEAFF	TGTGCCAGCAGTCGGGAAGTGAACACTGAAGCTTTCTTT
TRBV5-6	TRBD2	.	TRBJ2-1	CASSLDSLAGGREQFF	TGTGCCAGCAGCTTGGATTCTCTAGCGGGAGGGCGCGAGCAGTTCTTC
TRBV29-1	TRBD1	.	TRBJ2-3	CSARQGVTDTQYF	TGCAGCGCCAGACAGGGGGTCACAGATACGCAGTATTTT
TRBV5-1	TRBD1	.	TRBJ2-3	CASSAYRGEVKESQYF	TGCGCCAGCAGCGCGTACAGGGGTGAGGTCAAAGAATCGCAGTATTTT
TRBV5-1	.	.	TRBJ2-1	CASKSGGSYNEQFF	TGCGCCAGCAAGAGTGGTGGCTCCTACAATGAGCAGTTCTTC
TRBV18	.	.	TRBJ1-1	CASSPGQGMNTEAFF	TGTGCCAGCTCACCAGGCCAGGGGATGAACACTGAAGCTTTCTTT
TRBV30	.	.	TRBJ1-2	CAWEWASPWGYTF	TGTGCCTGGGAGTGGGCGTCCCCTTGGGGCTACACCTTC
TRBV18	TRBD2	once	TRBJ2-1	CASSPRLAGTNEQFF	TGTGCCAGCTCACCCCGACTAGCGGGGACTAATGAGCAGTTCTTC
TRBV28	.	.	TRBJ1-1	CASSPSVARTEAFF	TGTGCCAGCAGCCCATCTGTGGCTCGTACTGAAGCTTTCTTT